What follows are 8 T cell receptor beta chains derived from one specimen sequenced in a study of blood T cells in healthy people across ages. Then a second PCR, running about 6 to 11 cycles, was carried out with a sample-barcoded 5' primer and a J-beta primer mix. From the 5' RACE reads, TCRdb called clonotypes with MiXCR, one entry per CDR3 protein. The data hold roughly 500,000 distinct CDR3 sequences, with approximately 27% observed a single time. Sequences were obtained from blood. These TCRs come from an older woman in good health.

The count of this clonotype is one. The CDR3 sequence: CASSRRQEKLFF. DNA for the CDR3: TGTGCCAGCAGTAGAAGGCAGGAAAAACTGTTTTTT. The chain is built from TRBV25-1 and TRBJ1-4; no clear D. From germline, CDR1 is MGHDK and CDR2 SYGVNS. With 5 bases removed from V and 8 bases from J, the gap between germline ends came to 9 bases. The CDR3 consists of 12 residues.

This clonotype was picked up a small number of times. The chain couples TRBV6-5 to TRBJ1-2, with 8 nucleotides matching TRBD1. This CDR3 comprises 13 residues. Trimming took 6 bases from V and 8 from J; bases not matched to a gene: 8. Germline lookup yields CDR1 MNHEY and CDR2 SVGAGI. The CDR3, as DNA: TGTGCCAGCAGCCAGGACAGGGAAGGGGGCTACACCTTC. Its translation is CASSQDREGGYTF.

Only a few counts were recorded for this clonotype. The chain's CDR3 is CSAREASSSGNTIYF. DNA of the CDR3: TGCAGTGCTAGAGAGGCCAGCAGCTCTGGAAACACCATATATTTT. The V and J genes are TRBV20-1 and TRBJ1-3; D remains ambiguous. Germline V gene sequence: CDR1 DFQATT, CDR2 SNEGSKA (reference sequence). The CDR3 has 15 amino acids. V gave up 0 bases and J gave up 0 bases, with 9 bases separating them.

CDR3 sequence: CASSPLGLASREEAFF. Here the CDR3 DNA reads TGTGCCAGCAGCCCCCTAGGGTTGGCCTCCCGAGAAGAAGCTTTCTTT. The gene calls are TRBV14 and TRBJ1-1; D is unclear. Germline V gene data show CDR1 as SGHDN and CDR2 as FVKESK. The CDR3 loop spans 16 amino acids. Between the trimmed V and J ends, which lost 4 bases and 8 bases, there was a span of 23 bases.

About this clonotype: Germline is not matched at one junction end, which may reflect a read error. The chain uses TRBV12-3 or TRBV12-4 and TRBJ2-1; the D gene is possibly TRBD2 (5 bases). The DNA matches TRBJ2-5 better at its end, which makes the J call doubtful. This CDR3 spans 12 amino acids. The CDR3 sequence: CASNLGGETQYF. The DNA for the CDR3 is TGTGCCAGCAATTTAGGCGGGGAGACCCAGTACTTC.

The CDR3 loop is CASSLRDKAETQYF. Here the CDR3 DNA reads TGTGCCAGCAGCCTACGGGACAAGGCAGAGACCCAGTACTTC. The chain combines TRBV7-8 with TRBJ2-1, with D possibly TRBD1 on 6 matching bases. TRBJ2-5 explains the end of the DNA better; the J call may be wrong. This CDR3 is built from 14 residues. Germline V gene lookup returns CDR1 SGHVS and CDR2 FQNEAQ.

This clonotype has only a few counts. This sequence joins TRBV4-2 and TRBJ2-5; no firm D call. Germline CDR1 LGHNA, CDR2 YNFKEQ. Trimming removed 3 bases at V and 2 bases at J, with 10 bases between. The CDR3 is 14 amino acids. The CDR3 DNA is TGTGCCAGCAGCCAGGACGACCAACAAGAGACCCAGTACTTC. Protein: CASSQDDQQETQYF.

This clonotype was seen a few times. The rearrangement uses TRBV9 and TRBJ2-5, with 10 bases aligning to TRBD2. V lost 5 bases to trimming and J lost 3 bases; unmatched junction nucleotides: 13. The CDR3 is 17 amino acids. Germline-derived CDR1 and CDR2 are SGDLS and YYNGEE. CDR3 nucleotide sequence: TGTGCCAGCAGTCTGCACTTTGGGACTAGCGAGAAAGAGACCCAGTACTTC. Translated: CASSLHFGTSEKETQYF.